The 13 T cell receptor beta chains listed next were all sequenced from one sample in a study of human T cells and chemical hapten exposure (dated by TCRdb to the early 2020s). Total RNA was isolated from unfractionated whole blood collected in Tempus Blood RNA tubes. The library was produced with 5' RACE. Sequencing took place on an Illumina MiSeq. TCRdb trimmed public reads at Q25 via fastp, called clones via MiXCR and kept in-frame beta chains. One record per CDR3 amino acid sequence lists the most common genes and DNA. A total of roughly 120,000 distinct CDR3 sequences appear in this sample, 15% to 20% of them only once. The top ten clones comprise approximately 2.6% of the sample. The receptors here all came from a human donor in good health.

V usage is TRBV2 and J usage is TRBJ1-1; a possible D gene is TRBD1 (5 bases). This CDR3 has 14 amino acids. The germline CDR1 and CDR2 sequences are SNHLY and FYNNEI. Trimming cost V 4 bases and J 0 bases, with 9 bases left between them. In DNA, the CDR3 is TGTGCCAGCAGTGGGAGGGGCATGAACACTGAAGCTTTCTTT. As protein: CASSGRGMNTEAFF.

The chain has TRBV6-1 and TRBJ2-6; tentative D call: TRBD2 (5 bases). There are 13 residues in the CDR3. V was pared by 9 bases and J by 9 bases, with 15 bases between. CDR1 and CDR2 (germline): MNHNS, SASEGT. This chain's CDR3 is CASRGLMGNVLTF. CDR3 sequence (DNA): TGTGCCAGTCGAGGGCTTATGGGCAACGTCCTGACTTTC.

This clonotype was seen repeatedly, ten times or more. The chain recombines TRBV6-1 with TRBJ2-3; D is unresolved. Germline V gene sequence: CDR1 MNHNS, CDR2 SASEGT. This CDR3 spans 14 amino acids. V lost 5 bases to trimming and J lost 6 bases, with 15 bases between them. CDR3 nucleotides: TGTGCCAGCAGTTCTCACCCTGGAGTGGATACGCAGTATTTT. Its translation is CASSSHPGVDTQYF.

V and J are TRBV28 and TRBJ2-7; no clear D gene. V lost 3 bases, J lost 2 bases, and 11 bases lay in between. This CDR3 is built from 14 residues. Germline CDR1 MDHEN, CDR2 SYDVKM. The CDR3 region has the DNA TGTGCCAGCAGTTTCGCTATCCGTGCCTACGAGCAGTACTTC. It is translated as CASSFAIRAYEQYF.

This clonotype showed up just a few times. This sequence joins TRBV24-1 and TRBJ2-1; 8 nucleotides line up with TRBD2. The CDR3 is 14 residues long. V lost 12 bases, J lost 5 bases, and 11 bases stayed unmatched. Per the germline V gene, CDR1 is KGHDR and CDR2 is SFDVKD. Here the CDR3 DNA reads TGTGCCTCCGCGGCGGGGGGATCGAACAATGAGCAGTTCTTC. Amino acids: CASAAGGSNNEQFF.

J is TRBJ1-4 and V is TRBV20-1; D ambiguous. The CDR3 contains 13 residues. The V gene's germline CDR1 is DFQATT and CDR2 SNEGSKA (reference sequence). Trimming left V 2 bases short and J 6 bases short, with 10 bases between. CDR3 protein: CSARQSWDEKLFF. The CDR3 DNA follows: TGCAGTGCTAGACAATCATGGGATGAAAAACTGTTTTTT.

The rearrangement uses TRBV12-3 or TRBV12-4 and TRBJ1-1; maybe TRBD1 (6 bases). V lost 10 bases, J lost 4 bases, and 10 bases lay in between. This CDR3 is 11 amino acids long. CDR3 region: CATKGVTEAFF. CDR3 nucleotides: TGTGCCACGAAGGGGGTCACTGAAGCTTTCTTT.

The chain has TRBV28 and TRBJ1-5; D call uncertain. V was trimmed by 6 bases and J by 4 bases, leaving 13 bases between them. CDR3 length equals 14 residues. The germline V gene has CDR1 MDHEN and CDR2 SYDVKM. The CDR3 DNA sequence: TGTGCCAGCAGGCCCCCAGGTCCAAATCAGCCCCAGCATTTT. This sequence encodes CASRPPGPNQPQHF.

The J gene is TRBJ2-4, the V gene TRBV5-6, with 11 bases fitting TRBD1. Trimming at V came to 0 bases and at J to 4 bases, leaving 6 bases not matched to a gene. The CDR3 covers 17 residues. CDR1 and CDR2 (germline): SGHDT, YYEEEE. For the CDR3, the DNA is TGTGCCAGCAGCTTGGTCGGACAGGGGGCTATAAAAAACATTCAGTACTTC. Amino acids: CASSLVGQGAIKNIQYF.

The chain joins TRBV28 to TRBJ1-4; TRBD1 might be the D (6 bases). V dropped 6 bases and J dropped 15 bases, with 17 bases sitting between them. Germline V gene sequence: CDR1 MDHEN, CDR2 SYDVKM. CDR3 length: 12 residues. CDR3 in amino acids: CASREGVEGVFF. The CDR3 DNA reads as TGTGCCAGCAGAGAGGGGGTCGAAGGCGTGTTTTTT. The entire variable domain, with the rest obtained from reference TRBV28 and TRBJ1-4, is as follows: DVKVTQSSRYLVKRTGEKVFLECVQDMDHENMFWYRQDPGLGLRLIYFSYDVKMKEKGDIPEGYSVSREKKERFSLILESASTNQTSMYLCASREGVEGVFFGSGTQLSVL.

The chain employs TRBV6-5 and TRBJ1-1; 7 positions agree with TRBD1. With V trimmed by 0 bases and J by 8 bases, 9 bases remained unmatched. The CDR3 runs 15 residues. CDR1 is MNHEY and CDR2 is SVGAGI in the germline V gene. The CDR3 DNA sequence: TGTGCCAGCAGTTACTCGATGTGGCAGGGGGGCGAAGCTTTCTTT. Protein: CASSYSMWQGGEAFF.

The chain couples TRBV29-1 to TRBJ2-1; TRBD1 agrees at 10 bases. After removal of 0 bases from V and 3 bases from J, the junction contained 5 bases not matched to a gene. Germline CDR1 and CDR2: SQVTM and ANQGSEA. The CDR3 covers 16 residues. CDR3 DNA: TGCAGCGTTGAAGAAACCGGGACAGGGGTCTACAATGAGCAGTTCTTC. Its translation: CSVEETGTGVYNEQFF.

This chain uses TRBV18 with TRBJ1-2; 8 bases are a match to TRBD1. Trimming took 3 bases from V and 6 from J; bases not matched to a gene: 9. Germline CDR1 reads KGHSH; CDR2 reads LQKENI. CDR3 length equals 15 residues. The chain's CDR3 is CASSPYKTGDDGYTF. Written as DNA, the CDR3 is TGTGCCAGCTCACCTTATAAGACAGGGGACGATGGCTACACCTTC.